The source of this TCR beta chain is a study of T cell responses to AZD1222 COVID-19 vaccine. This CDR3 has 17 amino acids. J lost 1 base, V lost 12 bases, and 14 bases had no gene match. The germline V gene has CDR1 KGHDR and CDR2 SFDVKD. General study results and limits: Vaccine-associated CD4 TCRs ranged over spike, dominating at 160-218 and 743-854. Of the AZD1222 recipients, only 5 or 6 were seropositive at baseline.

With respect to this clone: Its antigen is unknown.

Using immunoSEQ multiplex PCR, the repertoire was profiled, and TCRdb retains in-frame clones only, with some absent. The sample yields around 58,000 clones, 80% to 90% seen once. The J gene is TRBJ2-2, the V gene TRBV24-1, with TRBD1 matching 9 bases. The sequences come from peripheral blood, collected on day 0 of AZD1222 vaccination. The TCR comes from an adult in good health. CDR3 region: CASEGQGSGKNTGELFF. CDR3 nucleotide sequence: TGTGCCTCCGAGGGACAGGGATCAGGAAAGAACACCGGGGAGCTGTTTTTT.